This record concerns one T cell receptor beta chain sequence. This entry comes from a study of blood T cell repertoires in COVID-19. Study as a whole: Both acute and convalescent COVID-19 samples were obtained from the United States, Italy and Spain.

Study members were between roughly 18 and 100 years old and lived in 24 US regions. Which cohort a participant joined came from the clinical history participants gave. The protocol was immunoSEQ multiplex PCR, while the TCRdb copy is restricted to in-frame clones and leaves out a portion. Of around 290,000 clones listed, around nine tenths are singletons. Between the trimmed V and J ends, which lost 6 bases and 8 bases, there was a span of 10 bases. Germline V gene data show CDR1 as GTSNPN and CDR2 as SVGIG (reference sequence). CDR3 length equals 11 residues. Sequences were obtained from PBMCs or T cells enriched from blood (not recorded which). V usage is TRBV30 and J usage is TRBJ1-4; no clear D gene. The clonotype originates from a woman between 35 and 50 years old who had recovered from COVID-19. In DNA, the CDR3 is TGTGCCTGCCTGAGGTGGGAAAAACTGTTTTTT. Translated, it gives CACLRWEKLFF.